These T cell receptor beta chains were read from a single sample in a study of T cell responses to AZD1222 COVID-19 vaccine. The data were produced by immunoSEQ multiplex PCR, yet TCRdb's version contains in-frame clones alone and is incomplete. The table records about 120,000 clones, about 93% of them present only once. The starting material was peripheral blood, obtained 28 days after the second AZD1222 dose. Receptors originate from an adult who received the AZD1222 COVID-19 vaccine. Both conserved end residues are part of each CDR3. Fields, in order: J gene, D gene, V gene, clone size, CDR3 DNA, CDR3 protein. A D gene is named only where the DNA matches it firmly. Clone size appears in some rows only: once, few, many, or a class for an expanded clone.

>TRBJ1-1|-|TRBV5-1|-
TGCGCCAGCCACCCCCCGGCAGGGGCCAACACTGAAGCTTTCTTT
CASHPPAGANTEAFF
>TRBJ2-2|TRBD2|TRBV7-2|once
TGTGCCAGCACCTCACTAGCGAGCACCGGGGAGCTGTTTTTT
CASTSLASTGELFF
>TRBJ2-7|-|TRBV19|once
TGTGCCAGTAGTATACGGGGGAGCCACGAGCAGTACTTC
CASSIRGSHEQYF
>TRBJ2-1|TRBD2|TRBV5-1|-
TGCGCCAGCAGCTTGGCCATACTAGCGGGAGATGAGCAGTTCTTC
CASSLAILAGDEQFF
>TRBJ1-6|-|TRBV30|-
TGTGCCTGGAGGTTGGCGCACTCCTATAATTCACCCCTCCACTTT
CAWRLAHSYNSPLHF
>TRBJ1-3|-|TRBV7-9|once
TGTGCCAGCAGCTTATCCCAGGTCTCTGGAAACACCATATATTTT
CASSLSQVSGNTIYF
>TRBJ2-3|-|TRBV3-1/TRBV3-2|-
TGTGCCAGCAGCAGGAGAGGTCCGATCGACACAGATACGCAGTATTTT
CASSRRGPIDTDTQYF
>TRBJ1-2|-|TRBV5-1|once
TGCGCCAGCAGCCGCCCAGGGGAGGCTAACTATGGCTACACCTTC
CASSRPGEANYGYTF
>TRBJ2-1|TRBD2|TRBV3-1/TRBV3-2|-
TGTGCCAGCAGCCGACCGGGACTAGCGGGGGCTGAGCAGTTCTTC
CASSRPGLAGAEQFF
>TRBJ2-2|-|TRBV12-3/TRBV12-4|once
TGTGCCAGCGGTCCACTCCCTACCGGGGAGCTGTTTTTT
CASGPLPTGELFF
>TRBJ1-2|-|TRBV6-2/TRBV6-3|-
TGTGCCAGCAGCCGCCCCCCCGGTCCTATGGTCGATGGCTACACCTTC
CASSRPPGPMVDGYTF
>TRBJ2-7|-|TRBV6-5|-
TGTGCCAGCACTCGTGAAGCGTACTACGAGCAGTACTTC
CASTREAYYEQYF
>TRBJ1-4|-|TRBV19|-
TGTGCCAGTAGTCCTTCAACTAATGAAAAACTGTTTTTT
CASSPSTNEKLFF
>TRBJ1-1|-|TRBV29-1|-
TGCAGCGTTGAAGATTTGGGGGGCGGTGGCACTGAAGCTTTCTTT
CSVEDLGGGGTEAFF
>TRBJ2-1|TRBD2|TRBV25-1|once
TGTGCCAGCAGTGACCCCGGGACTAAATCCAATGAGCAGTTCTTC
CASSDPGTKSNEQFF
>TRBJ1-4|-|TRBV7-2|-
TGTGCCAGCAGCGTCTTTGCCCTCCAGGAAGAAAAACTGTTTTTT
CASSVFALQEEKLFF
>TRBJ2-7|-|TRBV6-5|-
TGTGCCACCACGGGAGCCCACTACGAGCAGTACTTC
CATTGAHYEQYF
>TRBJ2-1|TRBD2|TRBV3-1/TRBV3-2|-
TGTGCCAGCAGCCAGACTAGCGGGGGGGCGGGGGAGCAGTTCTTC
CASSQTSGGAGEQFF
>TRBJ1-4|-|TRBV9|-
TGTGCCAGCAGCGTAGGGGCAGGGGCCCGGTTGAAAGAAAAACTGTTTTTT
CASSVGAGARLKEKLFF
>TRBJ2-1|TRBD2|TRBV4-2|-
TGTGCCAGCAGCCAAAGCCCGACTAGCGGGAGTCGCAATGAGCAGTTCTTC
CASSQSPTSGSRNEQFF
>TRBJ2-5|-|TRBV2|-
TGTGCCAGCAAACGGGACACGCCAGAGACCCAGTACTTC
CASKRDTPETQYF
>TRBJ1-3|-|TRBV6-2/TRBV6-3|-
TGTGCCAGCAGCGAAACAGAGTTCTCTGGAAACACCATATATTTT
CASSETEFSGNTIYF
>TRBJ1-4|-|TRBV2|-
TGTGCCAGCCAACGGGTTGCAACTAATGAAAAACTGTTTTTT
CASQRVATNEKLFF
>TRBJ1-1|TRBD1|TRBV18|-
TGTGCCAGCTCCCGAAAGACAGGGGGCAACACTGAAGCTTTCTTT
CASSRKTGGNTEAFF
>TRBJ2-7|-|TRBV30|-
TGTGCCTGGAGTGGACTGCAAGTGGGACACAGCTCCTACGAGCAGTACTTC
CAWSGLQVGHSSYEQYF
>TRBJ2-7|-|TRBV19|-
TGTGCCAGTAGTACCCAGGGTCACAGCTCCTACGAGCAGTACTTC
CASSTQGHSSYEQYF
>TRBJ1-2|-|TRBV6-5|once
TGTGCCAGCAGTTACCTTAAAAGTAATGGCTACACCTTC
CASSYLKSNGYTF
>TRBJ1-2|TRBD1|TRBV19|-
TGTGCCAGTAGTACAGCCCGGGGACAGTCTTTTAATGGCTACACCTTC
CASSTARGQSFNGYTF
>TRBJ2-3|-|TRBV4-3|once
TGCGCCAGCAGCCAAGATCGAAGGCCAGATACGCAGTATTTT
CASSQDRRPDTQYF
>TRBJ1-4|-|TRBV7-2|-
TGTGCCAGCAGCCCCCAACAGGGTTATAATGAAAAACTGTTTTTT
CASSPQQGYNEKLFF
>TRBJ2-5|-|TRBV21-1|-
TGTGCCAGCAGCAAAGCGCTTCAGGGACAACAAGAGACCCAGTACTTC
CASSKALQGQQETQYF
>TRBJ1-2|TRBD1|TRBV19|once
TGTGCCAGTAGTCCGCGACAGGGGGGTGGCTACACCTTC
CASSPRQGGGYTF
>TRBJ2-3|-|TRBV27|-
TGTGCCAGCCGATCAAACACAGATACGCAGTATTTT
CASRSNTDTQYF
>TRBJ2-7|-|TRBV6-1|-
TGTGCCAGCAGTGAACCCGGAGTGTACGAGCAGTACTTC
CASSEPGVYEQYF
>TRBJ1-5|-|TRBV29-1|-
TGCAGCGTAAGGGACAATATCAATCAGCCCCAGCATTTT
CSVRDNINQPQHF
>TRBJ1-2|-|TRBV12-5|-
TGTGCTAGTGGTTTAACAGGATCTGGTGGCTACACCTTC
CASGLTGSGGYTF
>TRBJ2-3|-|TRBV3-1/TRBV3-2|-
TGTGCCAGCAGCCATGGGTGGGCGGGTGTTTTGGGTAGCACAGATACGCAGTATTTT
CASSHGWAGVLGSTDTQYF
>TRBJ2-1|TRBD1|TRBV6-5|-
TGTGCCAGCAGTTACCAGACAGGGGCTGCGGACAATGAGCAGTTCTTC
CASSYQTGAADNEQFF
>TRBJ1-4|-|TRBV6-6|-
TGTGCCAGCAGTATTAACAGCATTACAACTAATGAAAAACTGTTTTTT
CASSINSITTNEKLFF
>TRBJ1-2|TRBD1|TRBV6-6|once
TGTGCCAGCAGTCCCAGACAGCAGGGGGCGAATTATGGCTACACCTTC
CASSPRQQGANYGYTF
>TRBJ1-1|-|TRBV18|-
TGTGCCAGCTCACCAGGAGGGGGGGTCACTGAAGCTTTCTTT
CASSPGGGVTEAFF
>TRBJ1-2|-|TRBV24-1|-
TGTGCCACCAGCGACCGCTCGGGGGCGGGTGGCTACACCTTC
CATSDRSGAGGYTF
>TRBJ2-1|TRBD1|TRBV2|-
TGTGCCAGCAGTATCGGGACAGCGTTCTACAATGAGCAGTTCTTC
CASSIGTAFYNEQFF
>TRBJ2-2|-|TRBV11-3|-
TGTGCCAGCAGCTTAGTTGACACCGGGGAGCTGTTTTTT
CASSLVDTGELFF
>TRBJ1-1|TRBD1|TRBV7-9|-
TGTGCCAGCAGCTTGACAGGGAAAACTGAAGCTTTCTTT
CASSLTGKTEAFF
>TRBJ2-1|-|TRBV7-2|-
TGTTCAAGCGGGCAGGGAATCTACAATGAGCAGTTCTTC
CSSGQGIYNEQFF
>TRBJ2-7|-|TRBV7-8|-
TGTGCCAGCAGCATCCTCGGGCATCCCTACGAGCAGTACTTC
CASSILGHPYEQYF
>TRBJ1-4|-|TRBV10-3|-
TGTGCCATCAGTCCAGGAGTGGCTAATGAAAAACTGTTTTTT
CAISPGVANEKLFF
>TRBJ2-2|TRBD2|TRBV5-6|-
TGTGCCAGCAGCTTGGGAGGACTAGCGAGCACCGGGGAGCTGTTTTTT
CASSLGGLASTGELFF
>TRBJ1-6|-|TRBV21-1|-
TGTGCCAGCAGCAAAGTCGGGGGGATGGGTAACTCACCCCTCCACTTT
CASSKVGGMGNSPLHF
>TRBJ2-1|-|TRBV5-1|-
TGCGCCAGCAGCTTGCCGGGCGGGGATTACAATGAGCAGTTCTTC
CASSLPGGDYNEQFF
>TRBJ1-1|-|TRBV11-2|-
TGTGCCAGCAGCTTGACCCAGGGTAAGGGGACTGAAGCTTTCTTT
CASSLTQGKGTEAFF
>TRBJ2-7|TRBD1|TRBV5-4|-
TGTGCCAGCAGCAGGGACAGGGCCTCCTACGAGCAGTACTTC
CASSRDRASYEQYF
>TRBJ1-1|-|TRBV10-3|-
TGTGCCATCAGTGTCGAGAGTCCTGCGAACACTGAAGCTTTCTTT
CAISVESPANTEAFF
>TRBJ1-1|TRBD1|TRBV19|-
TGTGCCACCCAATCGGGACAGCCCACTGAAGCTTTCTTT
CATQSGQPTEAFF
>TRBJ1-4|TRBD1|TRBV19|-
TGTGCCAGTAGTCTAAGGACAGGGTATGAAAAACTGTTTTTT
CASSLRTGYEKLFF
>TRBJ2-3|-|TRBV29-1|once
TGCAGCCTTGGGCGAGGTAGTACGCAGTATTTT
CSLGRGSTQYF
>TRBJ2-2|-|TRBV3-1/TRBV3-2|-
TGTGCCAGCAGCCAGATCCCCGGGAGAGGCACCGGGGAGCTGTTTTTT
CASSQIPGRGTGELFF
>TRBJ1-5|-|TRBV6-4|-
TGTGCCAGCAGTCAGGACATCAATCAGCCCCAGCATTTT
CASSQDINQPQHF
>TRBJ1-4|-|TRBV5-1|few
TGCGCCAGCAGCTTCACACCGGATGAAAAACTGTTTTTT
CASSFTPDEKLFF